These 25 T cell receptor beta chains were all obtained from the same sample, sequenced in a study of response to subunit inactivated influenza vaccine. MiXCR, applied by TCRdb to the RT-PCR reads, yields one record per CDR3 protein. Of about 160,000 distinct CDR3 sequences listed, approximately 11% are singletons. The sequencing used non-naive T cells sorted from PBMCs, collected about 40 days after vaccination. Receptors were obtained from a man aged 50-59 years who received an inactivated influenza vaccine.

V gene TRBV12-3 or TRBV12-4 combines with J gene TRBJ2-5; 10 nucleotides agree with TRBD2. CDR3 length equals 15 residues. After removal of 4 bases from V and 4 bases from J, the junction contained 6 bases not matched to a gene. The CDR3: CASSYTSGIGETQYF. The CDR3 DNA sequence: TGTGCCAGCAGTTATACTAGCGGGATTGGAGAGACCCAGTACTTC.

The chain recombines TRBV19 with TRBJ2-1, with 11 bases matching TRBD2. Germline V gene data show CDR1 as LNHDA and CDR2 as SQIVND (reference sequence). The CDR3 loop spans 17 amino acids. The V segment lost 6 bases and the J segment 0 bases; nucleotides outside the gene matches: 7. The DNA for the CDR3 is TGTGCCAGTAGGGCACTAGCGGGGGCCTCCTCCTACAATGAGCAGTTCTTC. Protein sequence: CASRALAGASSYNEQFF.

This clonotype was detected a few times. CDR3 sequence (DNA): TGTGCCACCAGTGCTCCAGCGGGAACGCAGTATTTT. Its protein product is CATSAPAGTQYF. The rearrangement links TRBV24-1 to TRBJ2-3, with 7 positions matching TRBD2. Per germline, CDR1 KGHDR and CDR2 SFDVKD. The V gene end was trimmed by 5 bases and the J gene end by 9 bases; junction bases not matched to a gene: 4. The CDR3 sequence is 12 residues long.

This clonotype was seen many times. For the CDR3, the DNA is TGCAGCGTCCTGGATACCGGGACAGGGGGCAATCAGCCCCAGCATTTT. Amino acid sequence: CSVLDTGTGGNQPQHF. The V call is TRBV29-1, the J call TRBJ1-5; 10 nucleotides line up with TRBD1. The V gene end was trimmed by 6 bases and the J gene end by 2 bases; junction bases not matched to a gene: 10. CDR1 SQVTM and CDR2 ANQGSEA come from the germline V gene. The CDR3 is 16 residues long. The full variable domain, with the rest looked up from reference TRBV29-1 and TRBJ1-5, is SAVISQKPSRDICQRGTSLTIQCQVDSQVTMMFWYRQQPGQSLTLIATANQGSEATYESGFVIDKFPISRPNLTFSTLTVSNMSPEDSSIYLCSVLDTGTGGNQPQHFGDGTRLSIL.

V gene TRBV10-3 combines with J gene TRBJ2-3; 9 positions match TRBD1. The CDR3 length is 14 residues. With 9 bases clipped from V and 2 bases from J, the junction kept 6 bases outside the gene matches. Germline CDR1 reads ENHRY; CDR2 reads SYGVKD. The CDR3 loop reads CAISTGGTTDTQYF. CDR3 nucleotide sequence: TGTGCCATTTCGACAGGGGGGACCACAGATACGCAGTATTTT.

The V call is TRBV10-3, the J call TRBJ2-7; 8 bases agree with TRBD2. The germline CDR1 and CDR2 sequences are ENHRY and SYGVKD. The CDR3 runs to 15 residues. The V gene end was trimmed by 5 bases and the J gene end by 2 bases; junction bases not matched to a gene: 8. The CDR3 DNA sequence: TGTGCCATCAGTACGCTGCGGGAGGCTACCTACGAGCAGTACTTC. Its protein is CAISTLREATYEQYF.

This clonotype was seen at least ten times. The chain carries TRBV11-1 and TRBJ2-4; 7 nucleotides line up with TRBD1. Trimming removed 0 bases from V and 4 bases from J; junction bases left unmatched: 21. There are 21 residues in the CDR3. CDR1 and CDR2 (germline): SGHAT, FQDESV (reference sequence). The CDR3 loop is CASSLATGITGRQGIKNIQYF. CDR3 bases: TGTGCCAGCAGCTTAGCGACGGGAATCACCGGCCGACAGGGAATAAAAAACATTCAGTACTTC.

This clonotype was seen a few times. This rearrangement joins TRBV3-1 to TRBJ1-4, with D possibly matching TRBD1 (6 bases). The CDR3 totals 13 residues. Trimming cost V 5 bases and J 3 bases, with 7 bases left between them. From germline, CDR1 is LGHDT and CDR2 YNNKEL (reference sequence). The chain's CDR3 is CASSAGANEKLFF. CDR3 coding DNA: TGTGCCAGCAGCGCAGGGGCTAATGAAAAACTGTTTTTT.

Ten or more counts support this clonotype. The rearrangement uses TRBV7-2 and TRBJ1-2; 8 bases are shared with TRBD1. In germline, CDR1 is SGHTA, CDR2 FQGNSA. J was trimmed by 7 bases and V by 5 bases; bases with no gene match: 12. The CDR3 is made up of 15 amino acids. The CDR3 nucleotides read TGTGCCAGCAGCCCAGACAGGACAGGGATGGGTGGCTACACCTTC. Its protein is CASSPDRTGMGGYTF. The full variable domain, with the rest looked up from reference TRBV7-2 and TRBJ1-2, is GAGVSQSPSNKVTEKGKDVELRCDPISGHTALYWYRQSLGQGLEFLIYFQGNSAPDKSGLPSDRFSAERTGGSVSTLTIQRTQQEDSAVYLCASSPDRTGMGGYTFGSGTRLTVV.

There are many counts of this clonotype. The chain employs TRBV12-3 or TRBV12-4 and TRBJ2-2; 9 bases map to TRBD1. The CDR3 totals 17 residues. Trimming at V came to 6 bases and at J to 3 bases, leaving 11 bases not matched to a gene. CDR3 in DNA: TGTGCCAGCAGACCCCCCACAGGGGGCGGTTACACCGGGGAGCTGTTTTTT. As protein: CASRPPTGGGYTGELFF.

This clonotype was seen many times. The chain uses TRBV7-2 and TRBJ2-1; D ambiguous. The germline V gene encodes CDR1 SGHTA and CDR2 FQGNSA. V shed 3 bases and J shed 9 bases, with 18 bases lying between them. The CDR3 totals 15 residues. CDR3 region: CASSFTSTPEGEQFF. CDR3 nucleotides: TGTGCCAGCAGCTTCACGTCGACGCCCGAAGGTGAGCAGTTCTTC.

Ten or more counts support this clonotype. The rearrangement joins TRBV29-1 to TRBJ2-3; D not resolved. This CDR3 is 13 amino acids long. Per the germline V gene, CDR1 is SQVTM and CDR2 is ANQGSEA. V gave up 2 bases and J gave up 2 bases, with 8 bases separating them. CDR3 nucleotides: TGCAGCGTTGAAAGTCAGAACACAGATACGCAGTATTTT. It specifies CSVESQNTDTQYF.

The chain carries TRBV28 and TRBJ2-2; no firm D call. The CDR3 sequence is 15 residues long. The germline CDR1 and CDR2 sequences are MDHEN and SYDVKM. V was pared by 4 bases and J by 4 bases, with 13 bases between. In nucleotides, the CDR3 is TGTGCCAGCAGTTCCCTGCCCACCAGCACCGGGGAGCTGTTTTTT. It is translated as CASSSLPTSTGELFF.

Many counts were recorded for this clonotype. The rearrangement links TRBV11-2 to TRBJ1-4, with D possibly being TRBD1 (6 bases). The CDR3 contains 16 residues. The ends were cut back, 2 bases at V and 4 bases at J, with 14 bases in the middle. Germline V gives CDR1 SGHAT, CDR2 FQNNGV. Here the CDR3 DNA reads TGTGCCAGCAGCTTAAATGGGGGGGGCATTAATGAAAAACTGTTTTTT. Translated: CASSLNGGGINEKLFF.

This clonotype was detected a few times. This chain joins TRBV28 and TRBJ2-5, with D possibly matching TRBD2 (6 bases). The CDR3 runs to 16 residues. Germline CDR1 reads MDHEN; CDR2 reads SYDVKM. V lost 4 bases and J lost 1, with 16 bases in between. The CDR3 bases are TGTGCCAGCAGTTCCAGACTAGTTTTCAGCCAAGAGACCCAGTACTTC. As protein: CASSSRLVFSQETQYF.

This chain uses TRBV27 with TRBJ1-5; 10 nucleotides line up with TRBD1. The CDR3 loop spans 16 amino acids. With 5 bases clipped from V and 3 bases from J, the junction kept 7 bases outside the gene matches. Germline CDR1 reads MNHEY; CDR2 reads SMNVEV (reference sequence). CDR3 DNA: TGTGCCAGCAGTCCATCGGACAGGGGGGCCAATCAGCCCCAGCATTTT. Translated: CASSPSDRGANQPQHF.

In this sample, this clonotype turned up a few times. This chain joins TRBV28 and TRBJ2-1; 13 positions agree with TRBD2. CDR1 and CDR2 from the germline V gene are MDHEN and SYDVKM. This CDR3 spans 17 amino acids. Trimming at V came to 4 bases and at J to 3 bases, leaving 6 bases not matched to a gene. DNA of the CDR3: TGTGCCAGCAGTTCCTCCGGGACTAGCGGGAACTACAATGAGCAGTTCTTC. Amino acids: CASSSSGTSGNYNEQFF.

The chain joins TRBV28 to TRBJ2-7; D is undetermined. CDR3 length: 13 amino acids. The V end was cut by 3 bases, the J end by 5 bases, with 11 bases between. Germline V gives CDR1 MDHEN, CDR2 SYDVKM. The CDR3 region is CASSFVGLHEQYF. The DNA for the CDR3 is TGTGCCAGCAGTTTCGTTGGTCTCCACGAGCAGTACTTC.

This clonotype was counted ten times or more. This sequence joins TRBV10-3 and TRBJ2-3; the D gene is possibly TRBD1 (6 bases). Germline CDR1 ENHRY, CDR2 SYGVKD. Trimming pared 10 bases from V and 7 bases from J, leaving 30 bases between. This CDR3 has 17 amino acids. This CDR3 reads CATDPRQVGGAKHTQYF. The CDR3 region has the DNA TGTGCCACAGATCCCCGACAGGTTGGGGGTGCTAAACATACGCAGTATTTT.

This clonotype has more than one count but fewer than ten. The chain recombines TRBV6-1 with TRBJ2-5; 8 positions agree with TRBD2. Trimming removed 2 bases from V and 4 bases from J; junction bases left unmatched: 12. This CDR3 is built from 17 residues. CDR1 and CDR2 from the germline V gene are MNHNS and SASEGT. The CDR3 sequence: CASSERVWRGEGETQYF. The CDR3 DNA follows: TGTGCCAGCAGTGAAAGGGTCTGGCGGGGGGAGGGAGAGACCCAGTACTTC.

The rearrangement joins TRBV20-1 to TRBJ2-1; TRBD2 agrees at 8 bases. CDR1 DFQATT and CDR2 SNEGSKA come from the germline V gene (reference sequence). Trimming removed 2 bases from V and 6 bases from J; junction bases left unmatched: 6. The CDR3 covers 14 residues. The CDR3 region is CSARTSGDANEQFF. Here the CDR3 DNA reads TGCAGTGCTAGAACTAGCGGTGATGCCAATGAGCAGTTCTTC.

In its sample, this clonotype was seen a few times. The chain carries TRBV5-1 and TRBJ1-4; perhaps TRBD1 as D (6 bases). CDR1 and CDR2 (germline): SGHRS, YFSETQ. The V end was cut by 4 bases, the J end by 5 bases, with 18 bases between. This CDR3 contains 16 residues. The DNA of the CDR3 is TGCGCCAGCAGCCCCCGCGGAGGGGGGCTGAATGAAAAACTGTTTTTT. This gives the protein CASSPRGGGLNEKLFF.

This clonotype turned up a few times. The rearrangement links TRBV20-1 to TRBJ2-5, with unresolved D. V lost 3 bases to trimming and J lost 2 bases, with 10 bases between them. This CDR3 has 13 amino acids. Germline assignment: CDR1 DFQATT and CDR2 SNEGSKA (reference sequence). The CDR3 nucleotides are TGCAGTGCTAGCTGGTCACGACAAGAGACCCAGTACTTC. As protein: CSASWSRQETQYF.

This clonotype came up a few times. This rearrangement joins TRBV10-3 to TRBJ2-7, with 9 bases identical to TRBD1. The CDR3 loop spans 13 amino acids. CDR1 and CDR2 from the germline V gene are ENHRY and SYGVKD. V shed 11 bases and J 4 bases; nucleotides not matched to a gene: 9. The CDR3 sequence is CAGSSGTGYEQYF. The DNA of the CDR3 is TGTGCCGGGAGCTCCGGGACAGGGTACGAGCAGTACTTC.

The sample holds a few counts of this clonotype. The chain uses TRBV6-2 or TRBV6-3 and TRBJ2-3; 13 bases map to TRBD2. Unmatched junction bases numbered 9, after V lost 0 bases and J lost 6 bases. Germline-derived CDR1 and CDR2 are MNHEY and SVGEGT. The CDR3 sequence is 18 residues long. CDR3 in amino acids: CASSYSSGTSGRGDTQYF. The DNA of the CDR3 is TGTGCCAGCAGTTACTCTTCCGGTACTAGCGGGAGGGGTGATACGCAGTATTTT.